This is a list of T cell receptor beta chains from one sample in a study of CD8+ T cells in alopecia areata. Clones were read by immunoSEQ multiplex PCR, and TCRdb kept only the in-frame ones, dropping some. The sample includes a few hundred thousand clones, 35% to 40% of them seen just once. Sequenced material: CD4+ T cells sorted from blood, taken around week 31, from a patient treated with tofacitinib. The receptor source for this set is a human donor with alopecia areata. Both conserved end residues are part of each CDR3. Each record gives: J gene, V gene, CDR3 protein.

j_call: TRBJ1-2; v_call: TRBV30; cdr3_aa: CASREAAYGYTF
j_call: TRBJ2-1; v_call: TRBV28; cdr3_aa: CASSFRSAGGHEQFF
j_call: TRBJ2-3; v_call: TRBV11-2; cdr3_aa: CASSVKGQGYTDTQYF
j_call: TRBJ1-2; v_call: TRBV6-6; cdr3_aa: CASSYRVPGYGYTF
j_call: TRBJ2-7; v_call: TRBV10-3; cdr3_aa: CAISESGTSGSRHEQYF
j_call: TRBJ1-6; v_call: TRBV5-6; cdr3_aa: CASSLQGANSPLHF
j_call: TRBJ1-1; v_call: TRBV7-9; cdr3_aa: CASSSATRGTEAFF
j_call: TRBJ1-5; v_call: TRBV30; cdr3_aa: CAWRESQRGGGNQPQHF
j_call: TRBJ2-1; v_call: TRBV25-1; cdr3_aa: CASSQTSNEQFF
j_call: TRBJ2-3; v_call: TRBV5-1; cdr3_aa: CASSLAGGGADTQYF
j_call: TRBJ1-1; v_call: TRBV5-1; cdr3_aa: CASSSYDRANTEAFF
j_call: TRBJ2-2; v_call: TRBV11-2; cdr3_aa: CASSLVPGGMNTGELFF
j_call: TRBJ1-2; v_call: TRBV7-9; cdr3_aa: CASSLEGTTPGYTF
j_call: TRBJ1-1; v_call: TRBV19; cdr3_aa: CASRAGRYTEAFF
j_call: TRBJ1-2; v_call: TRBV9; cdr3_aa: CASSVEQRLGYTF
j_call: TRBJ1-2; v_call: TRBV5-1; cdr3_aa: CASRTDNYGYTF
j_call: TRBJ2-7; v_call: TRBV4-1; cdr3_aa: CASSPDSAGGVYEQYF